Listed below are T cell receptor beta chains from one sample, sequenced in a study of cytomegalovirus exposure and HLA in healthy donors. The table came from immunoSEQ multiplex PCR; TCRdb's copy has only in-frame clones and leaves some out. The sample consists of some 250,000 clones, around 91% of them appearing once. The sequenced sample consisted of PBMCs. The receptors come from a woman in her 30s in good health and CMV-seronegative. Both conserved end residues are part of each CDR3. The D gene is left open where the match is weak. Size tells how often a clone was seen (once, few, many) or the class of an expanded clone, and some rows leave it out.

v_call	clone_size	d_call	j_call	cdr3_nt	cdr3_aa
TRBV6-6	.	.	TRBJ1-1	TGTGCCAGCAGCCCCACAGGGATGAACACTGAAGCTTTCTTT	CASSPTGMNTEAFF
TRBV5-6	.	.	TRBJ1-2	TGTGCCAGCAGCTTCGGGACACCCTATGGCTACACCTTC	CASSFGTPYGYTF
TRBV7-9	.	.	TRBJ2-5	TGTGCCAGCAGCCTTATAACAGGGCTGTCGGAGACCCAGTACTTC	CASSLITGLSETQYF
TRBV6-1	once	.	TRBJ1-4	TGTGCCAGCAGTGGCTCTAGGGGTGGGGAAAAACTGTTTTTT	CASSGSRGGEKLFF
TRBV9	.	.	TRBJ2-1	TGTGCCAGCAGCCCCGATACCTGGAACTACAATGAGCAGTTCTTC	CASSPDTWNYNEQFF
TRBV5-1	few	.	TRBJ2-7	TGCGCCAGCAGGTTGACAGATTACGAGCAGTACTTC	CASRLTDYEQYF
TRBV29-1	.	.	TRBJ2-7	TGCAGCGTTGAAGCGGGGTCCTCCTACGAGCAGTACTTC	CSVEAGSSYEQYF
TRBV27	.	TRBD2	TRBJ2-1	TGTGCCAGCAGTTTGCCTAGCGGGAGTTTTGATGAGCAGTTCTTC	CASSLPSGSFDEQFF
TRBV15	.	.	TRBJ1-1	TGTGCCACCAGCACCAGGGGAGCCCTTTCCCATCCTTTCTTT	CATSTRGALSHPFF
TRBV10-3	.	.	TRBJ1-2	TGTGCCATCAGTGAGTCAGCGGGCTCGGGGATCGGCTACACCTTC	CAISESAGSGIGYTF
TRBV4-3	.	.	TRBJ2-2	TGCGCCAGCAGCCTAAATGTGGGGGCCGGGGAGCTGTTTTTT	CASSLNVGAGELFF
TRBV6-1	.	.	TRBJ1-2	TGTGCCAGCAGTGACGGAGCTAACTATGGCTACACCTTC	CASSDGANYGYTF
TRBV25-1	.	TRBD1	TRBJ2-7	TGTGCCACCTGGGACAGAAACTACGAGCAGTACTTC	CATWDRNYEQYF
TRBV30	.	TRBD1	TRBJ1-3	TGTGCCTGGAGTACTCCACAGGGGATCGGAAACACCATATATTTT	CAWSTPQGIGNTIYF
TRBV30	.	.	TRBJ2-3	TGTGCCGGTGCCGGACCACACACAGATACGCAGTATTTT	CAGAGPHTDTQYF
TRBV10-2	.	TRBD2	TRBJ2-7	TGCGCCAGCAGTATCGGCGGGAGCTCCTACGAGCAGTACTTC	CASSIGGSSYEQYF
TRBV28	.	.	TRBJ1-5	TGTGCCAGCAGCCTAGGGGGGGAGGGGGATCAGCCCCAGCATTTT	CASSLGGEGDQPQHF
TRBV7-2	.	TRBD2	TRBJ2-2	TGTGCCAGCAGCCTCTCGCTCCCCGGACTAGCGGGAGTCACCGGGGAGCTGTTTTTT	CASSLSLPGLAGVTGELFF
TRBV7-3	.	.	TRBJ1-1	TGTGCCAGCAGCCGAGGGTCCGGCACTGAAGCTTTCTTT	CASSRGSGTEAFF
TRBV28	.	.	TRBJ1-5	TGTGCCAGCAGTTCTCGGACAGTCAATCAGCCCCAGCATTTT	CASSSRTVNQPQHF
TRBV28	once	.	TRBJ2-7	TGTGCCAGCAGTCCGGGACTTCTCTCCCACGAGCAGTACTTC	CASSPGLLSHEQYF
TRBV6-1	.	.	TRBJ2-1	TGTGCCAGCAGTGAAGGGGCAGGGCCGTCCACCTACAATGAGCAGTTCTTC	CASSEGAGPSTYNEQFF